This entry is about one T cell receptor beta chain. Its target is unknown. CDR3 size: 17 residues. Germline values: CDR1 SEHNR, CDR2 FQNEAQ (reference sequence). Losses at the gene ends were 5 bases for V and 4 bases for J; bases not matched to a gene: 14. The record originates from a study of cytomegalovirus exposure and HLA in healthy donors. Whole-study results and caveats: A later analysis reportedly found that, within productive TCRs, an Asian-associated ancestry cluster had fewer N-insertions than the mean observed across the approximately 690 donors.

PCR amplification relied on 60 Vbeta primers (plus 13 Jbeta primers). Original processing notes: Tens of millions of unique TCR beta chains, 9 million to 14 million shared, were counted in a later analysis. This table comes from immunoSEQ multiplex PCR, and its TCRdb copy is limited to in-frame clones, with some not included. V, J and clone size derive from that table, while D and trimming were established from the DNA sequence. Of approximately 95,000 clones in the sample, over 70% were seen once. V gene TRBV7-9 combines with J gene TRBJ1-2; TRBD1 agrees at 9 bases. The sample was PBMCs. The TCR comes from a man between 18 and 29 years old in good health and CMV-seropositive. CDR3 bases: TGTGCCAGCAGCGGGAGTGTACCACAGGGGGCGACCTATGGCTACACCTTC. Amino acids: CASSGSVPQGATYGYTF.